This T cell receptor (beta chain) was recorded in a study of beta chain features in type 1 diabetes. Notes on the study in general: A moderate, significant TCRB CDR3 shortening appeared in type 1 diabetes across four CD4+ subsets.

This clone was observed a handful of times. Antigen specificity is unknown. The germline CDR1 and CDR2 sequences are MNHEY and SMNVEV (reference sequence). Between the trimmed V and J ends, which lost 0 bases and 6 bases, there was a span of 11 bases. The CDR3 has 15 residues. Investigators reverse transcribed all isolated RNA, so they sequenced expressed TCRB transcripts. This table comes from immunoSEQ multiplex PCR, and its TCRdb copy is limited to in-frame clones, with some not included. In the table there are roughly 340,000 clones, 10% to 15% of which are singletons. Sequenced input: naive CD4+ T cells from blood. The sequence was obtained from a woman aged 18-35 years with type 1 diabetes. The genes are TRBV27 and TRBJ2-2; TRBD2 might be the D (5 bases). CDR3 bases: TGTGCCAGCAGTTTATCCCTAGCCGTGCCCGGGGAGCTGTTTTTT. It codes for CASSLSLAVPGELFF.